This note documents a single T cell receptor (beta chain) sequence. The antigen remains undetermined. The data stem from a study of Ad26.COV2.S vaccination and SARS-CoV-2 variants. General study points: Recipients given vaccine exceeded placebo recipients in spike-specific TCR breadth.

Measured with immunoSEQ multiplex PCR; TCRdb has only the in-frame clones, and not every one. The repertoire has 320,000 or so clones, 85% to 90% of them found once; the top ten carry about 5%. The treatment was: 19 received Ad26.COV2.S at low or high dose, single or two shots; about 5 received placebo; per-sample allocation not given. Specimen acquisition occurred on day 63 following the initial vaccine or placebo injection. V lost 2 bases to trimming and J lost 10 bases, with 17 bases between them. The germline V gene has CDR1 KGHDR and CDR2 SFDVKD. This CDR3 spans 15 amino acids. The source was peripheral blood, collected in a trial of Ad26.COV2.S vaccine versus placebo. The chain joins TRBV24-1 to TRBJ2-1, with TRBD2 as a possible D gene (6 bases). The sequence was collected from a person aged 18 to 65 who received the Ad26.COV2.S COVID-19 vaccine or a placebo. The CDR3 DNA reads TGTGCCACCAGTGATTCCACGGGGGTGTTCGGCGAGCAGTTCTTC. Residues: CATSDSTGVFGEQFF.